This T cell receptor (beta chain) emerged from a study of shared clonotypes between healthy human individuals. The count of this clone is one. The table came from immunoSEQ multiplex PCR; TCRdb's copy has only in-frame clones and leaves some out. Of around 1,900,000 clones in the sample, 93% were seen once. CD45RO-negative cells were positively selected for CCR7, leaving out terminally differentiated effector memory CD45RA+ cells. Input material: naive CD8+ T cells from PBMCs. This receptor was obtained from a man aged 18 to 29 in good health. Some clones in this sample may be carry-over from other donors' samples.

The CDR3 loop is CASSLVGRGNEQYF. The CDR3 coding sequence is TGCGCCAGCAGCTTGGTGGGACGCGGAAACGAGCAGTACTTC. The chain uses TRBV5-1 and TRBJ2-7; D is possibly TRBD1 or TRBD2 (5 bases each). V lost 0 bases to trimming and J lost 5 bases, with 12 bases between them. The CDR3 has 14 residues. Per germline, CDR1 SGHRS and CDR2 YFSETQ.